The following is a T cell receptor beta chain sequence with its context. The antigen is undetermined. This record belongs to a study of cytomegalovirus exposure and HLA in healthy donors. Trimming took 4 bases from V and 2 from J, leaving 13 bases between them. The germline CDR1 and CDR2 sequences are SGHTA and FQGTGA. There are 15 residues in the CDR3. Whole-study findings and limits: In vitro work confirmed that a few CMV-associated chains recognize CMV antigens. When the data were analyzed later, several of the most significant clusters appeared to be linked to common viral pathogens. The study dropped some indistinguishable V segments, TRBV6-2 and TRBV6-3 among them. The study carried out a later analysis of TCR beta sequences. It associated some 17,000 of them with specific HLA alleles at a false discovery rate of 0.05.

This PCR relied on a set of 60 Vbeta primers and 13 Jbeta primers. Sequencing was performed with immunoSEQ multiplex PCR; in TCRdb, only in-frame clones are kept and a portion is missing. The sample consists of tens of thousands of clones, around 64% of them appearing once. The source material was PBMCs. The chain employs TRBV7-3 and TRBJ2-3; a weak D match, TRBD1 (6 bases). This clonotype was sampled from a man aged 25-40 years in good health and CMV-seronegative. The CDR3 protein is CASSSGATYTDTQYF. CDR3 DNA: TGTGCCAGCAGCTCAGGGGCTACCTACACAGATACGCAGTATTTT.